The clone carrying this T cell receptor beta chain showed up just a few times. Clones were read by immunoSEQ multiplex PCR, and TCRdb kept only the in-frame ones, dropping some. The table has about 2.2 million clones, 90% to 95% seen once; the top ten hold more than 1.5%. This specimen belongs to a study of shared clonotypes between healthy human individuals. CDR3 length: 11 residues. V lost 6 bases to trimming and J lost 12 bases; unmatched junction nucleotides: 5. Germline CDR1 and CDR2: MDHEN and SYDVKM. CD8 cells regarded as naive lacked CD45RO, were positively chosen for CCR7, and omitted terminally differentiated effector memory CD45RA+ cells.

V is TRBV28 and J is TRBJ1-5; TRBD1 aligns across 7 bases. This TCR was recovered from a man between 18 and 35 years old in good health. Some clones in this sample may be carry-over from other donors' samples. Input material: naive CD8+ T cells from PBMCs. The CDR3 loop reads CASSSRDSQHF. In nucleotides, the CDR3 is TGTGCCAGCAGCTCCCGGGACAGCCAGCATTTT.